This T cell receptor (beta chain) was observed in a study of metastatic and nonmetastatic thyroid tumors. Study overall: Both malignant and benign thyroid patients supplied peripheral blood and tumor or nodule tissue samples, across which the repertoires of these patients were then compared.

Looked up from germline, CDR1 is SEHNR and CDR2 is FQNEAQ (reference sequence). The CDR3 region is 14 residues in length, termini included. Overall study findings and caveats: Reports indicated that malignant thyroid tumors showed significantly higher TCR beta diversity than benign nodules did, in blood and tumor.

Thyroid surgery was preceded by no treatment in any patient. A word on this clone: Its specificity is not known. The CDR3 end shows no conserved phenylalanine or tryptophan, and so a read error is likely. Because the CDR3's place on the DNA is in doubt, the DNA is left out and the CDR3 is given as listed by TCRdb.

Study processing details: For papillary thyroid cancer, a distant-metastasis classifier was constructed from CDR3 differences observed across clinicopathological groups. Using MiXCR, TCRdb reanalyzed the PCR reads. These V and J calls are TCRdb output, not the study's own analysis. The table has around 15,000 clones, under 30% seen once. This TCR was sampled from a female donor with papillary thyroid cancer or a benign thyroid nodule (not recorded which). Some clones in this sample may be carry-over from other donors' samples. This sequence joins TRBV7-9 and TRBJ1-2. Sample: adjacent normal tissue. Here the CDR3 reads CASSLWRANYGYTL.